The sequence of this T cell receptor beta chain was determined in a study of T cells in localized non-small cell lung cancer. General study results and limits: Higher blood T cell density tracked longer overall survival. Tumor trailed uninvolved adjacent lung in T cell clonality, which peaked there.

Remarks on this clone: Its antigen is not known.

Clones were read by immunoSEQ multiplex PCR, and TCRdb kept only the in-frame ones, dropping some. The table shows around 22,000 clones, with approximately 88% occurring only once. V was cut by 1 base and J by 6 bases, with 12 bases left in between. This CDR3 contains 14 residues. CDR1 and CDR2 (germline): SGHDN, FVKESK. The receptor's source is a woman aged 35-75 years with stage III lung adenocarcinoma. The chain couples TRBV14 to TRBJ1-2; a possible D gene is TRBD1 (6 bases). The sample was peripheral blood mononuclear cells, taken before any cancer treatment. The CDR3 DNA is TGTGCCAGCAGCCAAGGGGGCAGGGGAGATGGCTACACCTTC. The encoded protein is CASSQGGRGDGYTF.